The T cell receptor (beta chain) described here comes from a study of beta chain features in type 1 diabetes. CD4+ naive, central memory, regulatory and stem cell-like memory cells were sorted via CD45RO/CCR7/CD25/CD127/CD95/CD27. Without exception, sorted populations had purity beyond 95%. This clone was observed a handful of times. Its antigen remains unidentified. CDR1 and CDR2 from the germline V gene are LNHDA and SQIVND (reference sequence). There are 15 residues in the CDR3. Trimming removed 5 bases at V and 0 bases at J, with 11 bases between. Study findings and constraints: Within each of all four CD4+ subsets, Type 1 diabetes patients had TCRB CDR3s that were moderately but significantly shorter. HLA influence on TCRB rearrangement stayed unresolved here.

Sequenced material consisted of expressed TCRB transcripts (all of the isolated RNA was reverse transcribed). Some 3.6 million reads per sample were averaged for naive, central memory and regulatory samples. TCRdb's table, derived via immunoSEQ multiplex PCR, lists solely in-frame clones and lacks some. Here the sample spans about 650,000 clones, over 10% being singletons. The V and J genes are TRBV19 and TRBJ1-5; no clear D. The sequence was collected from a man aged 25 to 40 with type 1 diabetes. Material: naive CD4+ T cells from blood. CDR3 in amino acids: CASSWSPLSNQPQHF. CDR3 DNA sequence: TGTGCCAGTAGTTGGTCGCCGCTTAGCAATCAGCCCCAGCATTTT.